What follows are 20 T cell receptor beta chains derived from one specimen sequenced in a study of cytomegalovirus exposure and HLA in healthy donors. The protocol was immunoSEQ multiplex PCR, while the TCRdb copy is restricted to in-frame clones and leaves out a portion. The table has some 180,000 clones, roughly 86% seen once. Sequences were obtained from PBMCs. The receptors come from a man aged 25-40 years in good health and CMV-seropositive.

The genes are TRBV27 and TRBJ2-1; TRBD2 aligns across 16 bases. Germline lookup yields CDR1 MNHEY and CDR2 SMNVEV (reference sequence). V shed 3 bases and J 1 base; nucleotides not matched to a gene: 3. There are 18 residues in the CDR3. CDR3 sequence (DNA): TGTGCCAGCAGTTTCCCGGGACTAGCGGGAGGGTCCTACAATGAGCAGTTCTTC. Protein sequence: CASSFPGLAGGSYNEQFF.

The genes are TRBV9 and TRBJ1-1; D gene unclear. Trimming pared 0 bases from V and 1 base from J, leaving 13 bases between. The CDR3 sequence is 16 residues long. Germline assignment: CDR1 SGDLS and CDR2 YYNGEE. Here the CDR3 DNA reads TGTGCCAGCAGCGTAGAATTTAGCGGAGGGAACACTGAAGCTTTCTTT. This codes for CASSVEFSGGNTEAFF.

The CDR3 sequence: CASSLGPQREEKLFF. The CDR3 DNA sequence: TGTGCCAGCAGCTTAGGACCCCAGAGAGAAGAAAAACTGTTTTTT. V is TRBV7-9 and J is TRBJ1-4; D gene uncertain. The germline V gene has CDR1 SEHNR and CDR2 FQNEAQ (reference sequence). This CDR3 is 15 amino acids long. Trimming pared 1 base from V and 8 bases from J, leaving 14 bases between.

This sequence joins TRBV7-9 and TRBJ1-1; D uncertain. V lost 4 bases and J 3 bases, leaving 9 bases between the germline ends. Germline loops: CDR1 SEHNR, CDR2 FQNEAQ (reference sequence). The CDR3 extends over 13 amino acids. The CDR3 region has the DNA TGTGCCAGCAGCTCGGCTCGGGACACTGAAGCTTTCTTT. Translation gives CASSSARDTEAFF.

The chain links TRBV6-1 to TRBJ2-2; D possibly corresponds to TRBD1 (6 bases). This CDR3 is built from 16 residues. Trimming removed 4 bases from V and 5 bases from J, with 17 bases in between. Germline V CDR1 and CDR2: MNHNS, SASEGT. The CDR3 is CASSGPGASFTGELFF. The CDR3 nucleotides are TGTGCCAGCAGTGGGCCAGGGGCTTCCTTTACCGGGGAGCTGTTTTTT.

This clone has just a few counts. The chain combines TRBV9 with TRBJ2-7, with a weak D call TRBD1 (5 bases). Germline V lookup: CDR1 SGDLS, CDR2 YYNGEE. The CDR3 loop spans 13 amino acids. Trimming removed 4 bases from V and 1 base from J, with 9 bases in between. The CDR3 DNA is TGTGCCAGCAGCCCTGGGGCTTCCTACGAGCAGTACTTC. This sequence encodes CASSPGASYEQYF.

The rearrangement joins TRBV18 to TRBJ1-3; D is uncertain. The V gene lost 2 bases and the J gene lost 0 bases, with 8 bases spanning the gap. In germline, CDR1 is KGHSH, CDR2 LQKENI. The CDR3 has 15 amino acids. The CDR3 DNA sequence: TGTGCCAGCTCACCAGAGACCGCCTCTGGAAACACCATATATTTT. Its protein product is CASSPETASGNTIYF.

V usage is TRBV19 and J usage is TRBJ1-4, with D uncertain. With 1 base removed from V and 3 bases from J, the gap between germline ends came to 6 bases. Germline CDR1 reads LNHDA; CDR2 reads SQIVND (reference sequence). The CDR3 sequence is 14 residues long. CDR3 amino acids: CASSIGLANEKLFF. Here the CDR3 DNA reads TGTGCCAGTAGTATAGGGTTGGCTAATGAAAAACTGTTTTTT.

V usage is TRBV7-2 and J usage is TRBJ2-7; 11 bases match TRBD2. CDR3 length equals 14 residues. CDR1 is SGHTA and CDR2 is FQGNSA in the germline V gene. Trimming removed 5 bases from V and 3 bases from J; junction bases left unmatched: 3. Here the CDR3 reads CASSLSGGGYEQYF. Here the CDR3 DNA reads TGTGCCAGCAGCCTTAGCGGGGGGGGCTACGAGCAGTACTTC.

This clone has a single count. The chain recombines TRBV2 with TRBJ2-3; tentative D call: TRBD2 (5 bases). The CDR3 consists of 16 residues. Looked up from germline, CDR1 is SNHLY and CDR2 is FYNNEI. V gave up 7 bases and J gave up 2 bases, with 19 bases separating them. The chain's CDR3 is CASNRDVAVLTDTQYF. CDR3 bases: TGTGCCAGCAATCGGGATGTCGCTGTTCTCACAGATACGCAGTATTTT. Together with reference TRBV2 and TRBJ2-3, the CDR3 gives the full variable domain: EPEVTQTPSHQVTQMGQEVILRCVPISNHLYFYWYRQILGQKVEFLVSFYNNEISEKSEIFDDQFSVERPDGSNFTLKIRSTKLEDSAMYFCASNRDVAVLTDTQYFGPGTRLTVL.

The gene calls are TRBV15 and TRBJ2-3; the match to TRBD1 covers 8 bases. Germline CDR1 reads LNHNV; CDR2 reads YYDKDF (reference sequence). The V and J ends lost 0 bases and 1 base, in that order; junction bases with no gene match: 3. The CDR3 extends over 16 amino acids. The CDR3, as DNA: TGTGCCACCAGCAGAGATTCACAGGGGGGCACAGATACGCAGTATTTT. It translates to CATSRDSQGGTDTQYF.

The CDR3 DNA reads as TGTGCCAGCTTTCCCCACCAAGAGGACACTGAAGCTTTCTTT. Translation: CASFPHQEDTEAFF. V gene TRBV6-6 combines with J gene TRBJ1-1; D is unresolved. The ends were cut back, 8 bases at V and 3 bases at J, with 16 bases in the middle. The CDR3 loop spans 14 amino acids. Germline lookup yields CDR1 MNHNY and CDR2 SVGAGI (reference sequence).

CDR3 DNA sequence: TGCGCCAGCAGCCCCCGCCGCGGGGATAACACTGAAGCTTTCTTT. Translating gives CASSPRRGDNTEAFF. The V gene is TRBV4-1, the J gene TRBJ1-1; no definite D call. V lost 4 bases to trimming and J lost 2 bases, with 14 bases between them. CDR1 is MGHRA and CDR2 is YSYEKL in the germline V gene. CDR3 length: 15 residues.

The V and J genes are TRBV19 and TRBJ1-1; perhaps TRBD1 as D (5 bases). Germline CDR1 is LNHDA and CDR2 is SQIVND (reference sequence). This CDR3 region has 13 residues. Trimming removed 3 bases at V and 1 base at J, with 6 bases between. CDR3 coding DNA: TGTGCCAGTAGTATCGGGACGAACACTGAAGCTTTCTTT. Translation: CASSIGTNTEAFF. The whole variable domain, remainder taken from reference TRBV19 and TRBJ1-1, is DGGITQSPKYLFRKEGQNVTLSCEQNLNHDAMYWYRQDPGQGLRLIYYSQIVNDFQKGDIAEGYSVSREKKESFPLTVTSAQKNPTAFYLCASSIGTNTEAFFGQGTRLTVV.

V is TRBV6-1 and J is TRBJ1-1; perhaps TRBD1 as D (6 bases). Germline loops: CDR1 MNHNS, CDR2 SASEGT. V was pared by 7 bases and J by 1 base, with 13 bases between. The CDR3 is made up of 14 amino acids. The CDR3, as DNA: TGTGCCAGCATATGGACAGAGACGAACACTGAAGCTTTCTTT. Its protein is CASIWTETNTEAFF.

The chain joins TRBV28 to TRBJ2-3, with D hard to call. CDR1 is MDHEN, CDR2 SYDVKM, per germline. V was cut by 6 bases and J by 6 bases, with 7 bases left in between. The CDR3 contains 11 residues. This CDR3 reads CASSRPDTQYF. CDR3 nucleotide sequence: TGTGCCAGCAGCCGTCCGGATACGCAGTATTTT. Supplemented by reference TRBV28 and TRBJ2-3, the full variable domain reads DVKVTQSSRYLVKRTGEKVFLECVQDMDHENMFWYRQDPGLGLRLIYFSYDVKMKEKGDIPEGYSVSREKKERFSLILESASTNQTSMYLCASSRPDTQYFGPGTRLTVL.

The V and J genes are TRBV7-3 and TRBJ1-1, with D perhaps matching TRBD1 (6 bases). The germline V gene has CDR1 SGHTA and CDR2 FQGTGA. Trimming shortened V by 5 bases and J by 1 base, and 11 bases separated the two germline ends. This CDR3 is built from 14 residues. The CDR3 reads CASSAGDGNTEAFF. DNA of the CDR3: TGTGCCAGCAGCGCAGGGGACGGGAACACTGAAGCTTTCTTT.

The rearrangement joins TRBV28 to TRBJ1-5; TRBD1 might be the D (6 bases). Per the germline V gene, CDR1 is MDHEN and CDR2 is SYDVKM. V was clipped by 6 bases and J by 5 bases, with 20 bases between them. The CDR3 covers 16 residues. CDR3 loop: CASSTDRLSVHQPQHF. CDR3 DNA sequence: TGTGCCAGCAGCACTGACAGGCTATCGGTTCATCAGCCCCAGCATTTT.

This sequence joins TRBV15 and TRBJ2-7; D remains ambiguous. The CDR3 extends over 14 amino acids. The V gene's germline CDR1 is LNHNV and CDR2 YYDKDF (reference sequence). Trimming took off 5 bases at V and 0 bases at J, with 11 bases between the two ends. The CDR3 nucleotides are TGTGCCACCAGCTCACACTTTAGCTCCTACGAGCAGTACTTC. Amino acid sequence: CATSSHFSSYEQYF. The variable domain in full, with the rest retrieved from reference TRBV15 and TRBJ2-7, is DAMVIQNPRYQVTQFGKPVTLSCSQTLNHNVMYWYQQKSSQAPKLLFHYYDKDFNNEADTPDNFQSRRPNTSFCFLDIRSPGLGDTAMYLCATSSHFSSYEQYFGPGTRLTVT.

The J gene is TRBJ2-4, the V gene TRBV14; possibly TRBD2 for D (6 bases). CDR1 and CDR2 (germline): SGHDN, FVKESK. V was cut by 4 bases and J by 8 bases, with 12 bases left in between. CDR3 length: 13 amino acids. CDR3 region: CASSRREYDIQYF. DNA of the CDR3: TGTGCCAGCAGCCGACGGGAGTACGACATTCAGTACTTC. Using reference TRBV14 and TRBJ2-4 for the parts outside the CDR3, the full variable domain is EAGVTQFPSHSVIEKGQTVTLRCDPISGHDNLYWYRRVMGKEIKFLLHFVKESKQDESGMPNNRFLAERTGGTYSTLKVQPAELEDSGVYFCASSRREYDIQYFGAGTRLSVL.